Listed below are T cell receptor beta chains from one sample, sequenced in a study of regulatory T cells in long-lasting Graves disease. TCRdb analysed the multiplex PCR reads with MiXCR anew, one entry per CDR3 protein. The table includes about 420,000 distinct CDR3 sequences, about a sixth detected once. Separately, the same data were catalogued under a study of T cells in Graves' hyperthyroidism and ophthalmopathy.

This specimen consisted of peripheral blood mononuclear cells (PBMCs), obtained at new diagnosis, from a patient treated with antithyroid drugs. The origin of the receptors is a woman between 18 and 29 years old with Graves disease. CDR3s include the opening cysteine and the closing phenylalanine or tryptophan. Fields, in order: V gene, J gene, D gene, CDR3 protein. The D gene is left open where the match is weak.

TRBV20-1	TRBJ2-3	TRBD2	CSARDLGGRAATQYF
TRBV7-2	TRBJ2-7	.	CASSLIKKGQTFRSYEQYF
TRBV3-1	TRBJ2-1	.	CASSRQVLNNEQFF
TRBV30	TRBJ2-2	.	CAWSPPTAANTGELFF
TRBV27	TRBJ2-2	.	CASSLWQGLTGELFF
TRBV12-5	TRBJ1-1	.	CASGLAGANTEAFF
TRBV28	TRBJ1-2	.	CASSLWGPGYTF
TRBV28	TRBJ2-7	TRBD1	CASSLSGTATSYEQYF
TRBV20-1	TRBJ2-7	.	CSATGVLYNEQYF
TRBV6-1	TRBJ1-4	.	CASSEGWGGPNEKLFF
TRBV4-2	TRBJ2-4	.	CASSQAIGLGNIQYF
TRBV7-2	TRBJ2-1	.	CASSLSRSSYNEQFF
TRBV28	TRBJ2-7	.	CASRRWYEQYF
TRBV3-2	TRBJ2-4	.	CASKVKAKSIQYF
TRBV7-9	TRBJ2-7	TRBD1	CASSARQGVEQYF
TRBV6-1	TRBJ1-1	.	CASTPPHRNTEAFF
TRBV7-2	TRBJ1-5	.	CASSWDSGSDQPQHF
TRBV6-1	TRBJ2-2	.	CASPRWGAPNTGELFF
TRBV19	TRBJ1-2	.	CTSSIDAGVGYTF
TRBV27	TRBJ2-3	TRBD1	CASSLPTGDPDTQYF
TRBV6-1	TRBJ1-1	.	CASSRTPGDESEAFF
TRBV10-3	TRBJ2-2	.	CAIRADTGELFF
TRBV10-3	TRBJ2-7	.	CAISASTYEQYF
TRBV5-1	TRBJ2-7	TRBD2	CASSLGASGGAYEQYF
TRBV7-8	TRBJ2-2	TRBD2	CASHKRLAGGVGELFF
TRBV7-9	TRBJ1-6	.	CASSGPVTTGSYNSPLHF
TRBV12-3/TRBV12-4	TRBJ1-6	.	CASRSGELDSPLHF
TRBV7-9	TRBJ2-3	.	CASSLALLGTDTQYF
TRBV2	TRBJ1-1	.	CASSEAGVNTEAFF
TRBV7-3	TRBJ2-3	TRBD2	CASSKGLAFADTQYF
TRBV2	TRBJ2-7	TRBD1	CASSRDRGVQRDEQYF
TRBV6-2/TRBV6-3	TRBJ2-2	TRBD1	CASRHDRGNTGELFF
TRBV3-1	TRBJ2-7	TRBD1	CASSQVTTGGYEQYF
TRBV30	TRBJ1-5	TRBD1	CAWSYRDRIDQPQHF
TRBV7-8	TRBJ2-5	.	CASSSSGQGEQYF
TRBV27	TRBJ2-7	.	CASSLSQDGSFYEQYF
TRBV28	TRBJ1-4	.	CASSFGGGSEKLFF
TRBV18	TRBJ2-2	TRBD1	CASSRDRLNGELFF
TRBV2	TRBJ2-7	.	CASRADSAAYEQYF
TRBV6-5	TRBJ1-1	.	CASSYLEMNTEAFF
TRBV6-5	TRBJ1-4	.	CASSYSRANEKLFF
TRBV11-2	TRBJ2-3	.	CASSLGSNTDTQYF
TRBV20-1	TRBJ2-1	TRBD2	CSASELAGGGDEQFF
TRBV20-1	TRBJ2-3	TRBD2	CSARGPRLAGEANTQYF
TRBV28	TRBJ2-2	.	CASETLNTGELFF
TRBV5-1	TRBJ2-5	.	CASSLNAHPTETQYF
TRBV4-1	TRBJ2-1	.	CASSQVPGGSTLSYNEQFF
TRBV11-2	TRBJ1-1	.	CASSLFQGPTEAFF
TRBV6-1	TRBJ2-1	TRBD2	CASSEEASGAYNEQFF
TRBV12-3/TRBV12-4	TRBJ2-7	.	CASSLKLGSSYEQYF
TRBV24-1	TRBJ2-5	.	CATSDPSSGEETQYF
TRBV4-3	TRBJ1-2	.	CASSQFSSVNYGYTF
TRBV27	TRBJ2-7	.	CASSPTAGGYEQYF